Here is one T cell receptor beta chain with its context. The data are from a study of control samples from healthy donors and cancer patients. Profiling relied on immunoSEQ multiplex PCR, and the TCRdb table lists in-frame clones only, not all of them. The table has about 410,000 clones, around 90% seen once; the top ten hold 5.5% to 7.5%. J gave up 9 bases and V 0 bases, and 5 bases lay outside the gene matches. Looked up from germline, CDR1 is LGHNA and CDR2 is YNFKEQ. CDR3 length equals 14 residues. Sequencing was carried out using PBMCs. This sequence joins TRBV4-2 and TRBJ2-1; 7 bases agree with TRBD2. The TCR comes from a man aged 35-49 years with head and neck cancer. In nucleotides, the CDR3 is TGTGCCAGCAGCCAAGATCCGCGGGGGAGTGAGCAGTTCTTC. Protein product: CASSQDPRGSEQFF.